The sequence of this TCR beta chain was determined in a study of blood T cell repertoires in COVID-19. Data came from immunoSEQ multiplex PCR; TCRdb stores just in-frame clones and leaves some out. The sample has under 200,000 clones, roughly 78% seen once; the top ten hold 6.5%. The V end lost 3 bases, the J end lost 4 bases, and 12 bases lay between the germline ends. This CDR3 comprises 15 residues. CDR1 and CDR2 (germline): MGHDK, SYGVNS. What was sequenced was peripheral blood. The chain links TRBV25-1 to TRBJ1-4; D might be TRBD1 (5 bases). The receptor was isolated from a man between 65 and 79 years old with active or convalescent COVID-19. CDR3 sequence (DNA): TGTGCCAGCAGTGATGGTAGACAGAATAATGAAAAACTGTTTTTT. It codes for CASSDGRQNNEKLFF.